These T cell receptor beta chains were read from a single sample in a study of ipilimumab plus nivolumab after autologous stem cell transplantation. The table came from immunoSEQ multiplex PCR; TCRdb's copy has only in-frame clones and leaves some out. The sample includes 13,000 to 15,000 clones, roughly 74% of them seen just once. The specimen comprised PBMCs, sampled in a trial of ipilimumab plus nivolumab as post-transplant consolidation. These receptors all come from a male donor with primary mediastinal lymphoma. The CDR3 runs from the conserved cysteine through the conserved F or W. D genes are given only for firm matches. A clone size is listed for some rows: how often the clone was seen (once, few, many), or a class if it is expanded.

V gene: TRBV6-1
clone size: .
D gene: .
J gene: TRBJ2-6
CDR3 DNA: TGTGCCAGCAGTGAACAAAACTCTGGGGCCAACGTCCTGACTTTC
CDR3 protein: CASSEQNSGANVLTF

V gene: TRBV28
clone size: once
D gene: .
J gene: TRBJ1-5
CDR3 DNA: TGTGCCAGTGCCCCAGGGGAGACTAGCAATCAGCCCCAGCATTTT
CDR3 protein: CASAPGETSNQPQHF

V gene: TRBV7-9
clone size: few
D gene: TRBD1
J gene: TRBJ2-7
CDR3 DNA: TGTGCCAGCAGCCACGGGACAGGGAAACCCTACGAGCAGTACTTC
CDR3 protein: CASSHGTGKPYEQYF

V gene: TRBV11-2
clone size: .
D gene: TRBD2
J gene: TRBJ2-7
CDR3 DNA: TGTGCCAGCAGCTTAGAGGCGGCTAGCGGGTACGGTGGGGTACCCTACGAGCAGTACTTC
CDR3 protein: CASSLEAASGYGGVPYEQYF

V gene: TRBV5-4
clone size: .
D gene: TRBD1
J gene: TRBJ2-7
CDR3 DNA: TGTGCCAGCAGCTTGGCCGGGACAGCCTATTACGAGCAGTACTTC
CDR3 protein: CASSLAGTAYYEQYF

V gene: TRBV7-6
clone size: .
D gene: .
J gene: TRBJ2-3
CDR3 DNA: TGTGCCAGCAGCTTAGGGCTGGCGGGATCTAGCACAGATACGCAGTATTTT
CDR3 protein: CASSLGLAGSSTDTQYF

V gene: TRBV5-4
clone size: .
D gene: .
J gene: TRBJ2-1
CDR3 DNA: TGTGCCAGCAGCTCTAGAGCACCCAATGAGCAGTTCTTC
CDR3 protein: CASSSRAPNEQFF

V gene: TRBV6-1
clone size: medium-sized
D gene: .
J gene: TRBJ1-1
CDR3 DNA: TGTGCCAGCAAGGAGAATAGTCGTACTGAAGCTTTCTTT
CDR3 protein: CASKENSRTEAFF

V gene: TRBV28
clone size: once
D gene: .
J gene: TRBJ1-1
CDR3 DNA: TGTGCCAGCAGTTTGGGCATCGGGAACACTGAAGCTTTCTTT
CDR3 protein: CASSLGIGNTEAFF

V gene: TRBV13
clone size: large
D gene: TRBD1
J gene: TRBJ2-1
CDR3 DNA: TGTGCCAGCAGAGCCGGGACAGGGGGTTACAATGAGCAGTTCTTC
CDR3 protein: CASRAGTGGYNEQFF

V gene: TRBV7-3
clone size: .
D gene: TRBD2
J gene: TRBJ2-1
CDR3 DNA: TGTGCCAGCAGCTCAATCGCGACTAGCGATTACAATGAGCAGTTCTTC
CDR3 protein: CASSSIATSDYNEQFF

V gene: TRBV13
clone size: .
D gene: .
J gene: TRBJ1-1
CDR3 DNA: TGTGCCAGCAGCCACAAACAGGAATTGAACACTGAAGCTTTCTTT
CDR3 protein: CASSHKQELNTEAFF

V gene: TRBV7-2
clone size: once
D gene: .
J gene: TRBJ2-1
CDR3 DNA: TGTGCCAGCAGCTTAGCAGGGCCCTCCTACAATGAGCAGTTCTTC
CDR3 protein: CASSLAGPSYNEQFF

V gene: TRBV10-1
clone size: .
D gene: TRBD1
J gene: TRBJ2-5
CDR3 DNA: TGCGCCAGCTCCCCCAGGACAGGGGGAGGTTCGGAGACCCAGTACTTC
CDR3 protein: CASSPRTGGGSETQYF